This T cell receptor beta chain was sequenced in a study of blood T cell repertoires in COVID-19. Study overall: Collection of acute and convalescent COVID-19 samples took place in the United States, Italy and Spain.

Everyone who took part was about 18 to 89 years old, and they came from about two dozen US areas. Exposed participants encountered a COVID-19 case during the 2 weeks preceding study entry. In the authors' methods: Amplification with reference gene primers provided the estimates of nucleated cell counts. Here immunoSEQ multiplex PCR was the method, and the copy in TCRdb shows in-frame clones only, minus some. That table furnishes V, J and clone size, whereas the DNA furnished D and trimming. The profile covers a few hundred thousand clones, with over 75% appearing a single time and around 3.2% taken by the ten largest. The V gene's germline CDR1 is MNHEY and CDR2 SMNVEV (reference sequence). The V segment lost 5 bases and the J segment 4 bases; nucleotides outside the gene matches: 5. The CDR3 extends over 14 amino acids.

The chain combines TRBV27 with TRBJ1-1, with 9 bases that match TRBD1. The sequenced sample was PBMCs or T cells enriched from blood (not recorded which). This clonotype originated in a woman in her thirties or forties who had been exposed to COVID-19. Here the CDR3 DNA reads TGTGCCAGCAGTGTTACAGGGGGCTCCACTGAAGCTTTCTTT. This sequence encodes CASSVTGGSTEAFF.